The present entry profiles one T cell receptor beta chain with its context. Original processing methods: Amplification of reference gene primers was used by the study to estimate nucleated cell counts. Method: immunoSEQ multiplex PCR; TCRdb's copy keeps in-frame clones and lacks some. V and J calls and clone size come straight from that table; D and trimming were deduced from the DNA. The sample yields around 140,000 clones, 84% seen once. These data are taken from a study of blood T cell repertoires in COVID-19. Study information: Acute and convalescent COVID-19 samples came from the United States, Italy and Spain. The cDNA or gDNA used as material had been derived from T cells, B-cell-depleted T cells, or PBMCs.

Losses at the gene ends were 3 bases for V and 5 bases for J; bases not matched to a gene: 6. The V gene's germline CDR1 is SGDLS and CDR2 YYNGEE. CDR3 size: 15 residues. This TCR was recovered from a woman of 80 years or more with acute or convalescent COVID-19. The sample taken for sequencing was peripheral blood. The chain is built from TRBV9 and TRBJ2-2; 8 bases fit TRBD1. CDR3 in amino acids: CASSAGQVWTGELFF. CDR3 sequence (DNA): TGTGCCAGCAGCGCGGGACAGGTATGGACCGGGGAGCTGTTTTTT.